This T cell receptor beta chain was sequenced for a study of CD8 T cells in ankylosing spondylitis. Study-level results: One TCR beta motif, made up of roughly 8 highly homologous variants, appeared characteristic of ankylosing spondylitis blood. From matched ankylosing spondylitis synovial fluid, disease-linked clones were reportedly recovered at significantly enriched levels. Disease-linked clones had a CD8+ phenotype and relatively low frequency in peripheral blood.

This clonotype was picked up many times. Its specificity is not known. Trimming shortened V by 7 bases and J by 1 base, and 9 bases separated the two germline ends. This CDR3 region has 13 residues. Germline V gives CDR1 SGHRS, CDR2 YFSETQ. 5'-RACE, quantitative and with molecular barcodes, yielded the TCR beta libraries. TCRdb reprocessed the 5' RACE reads via MiXCR and lists one record per CDR3 protein. This sample has more than 500,000 distinct CDR3 sequences, with approximately 5% found just once. This sequence originates from a male donor with ankylosing spondylitis. The source material was blood, either unsorted or a sorted T cell fraction (not recorded which). The V call is TRBV5-1, the J call TRBJ2-4; D not resolved. CDR3 nucleotide sequence: TGCGCCAGCTCTACTGATGCCAAAAACATTCAGTACTTC. Translated: CASSTDAKNIQYF.